The clone carrying this TCR beta chain was counted only a few times. This sample stems from a study of CD8 T cells in ankylosing spondylitis. Looked up from germline, CDR1 is MDHEN and CDR2 is SYDVKM. V shed 6 bases, J shed 0 bases, and the junction held 15 bases outside the gene matches. This CDR3 has 18 residues. TCRdb re-analysed the 5' RACE reads in MiXCR, keeping a single row per CDR3 protein. Here the sample spans 300,000 to 350,000 distinct CDR3 sequences, around 21% being singletons. The V call is TRBV28, the J call TRBJ2-3, with 7 bases identical to TRBD2. The clonotype originates from a female donor with ankylosing spondylitis or in good health (not recorded which). The source material was blood, either unsorted or a sorted T cell fraction (not recorded which). The CDR3 DNA is TGTGCCAGCAGGCCTACCGGGGGAGGGTTAATTAGCACAGATACGCAGTATTTT. Translating it yields CASRPTGGGLISTDTQYF. The complete variable domain, with remaining parts taken from reference TRBV28 and TRBJ2-3, reads DVKVTQSSRYLVKRTGEKVFLECVQDMDHENMFWYRQDPGLGLRLIYFSYDVKMKEKGDIPEGYSVSREKKERFSLILESASTNQTSMYLCASRPTGGGLISTDTQYFGPGTRLTVL.